The 29 T cell receptor beta chains reported below all come from one sample, sequenced in a study of blood T cells in healthy people across ages. For the second PCR, which ran for 7 to 11 cycles, a sample-barcoded 5' primer and a J-beta primer mix were used. TCRdb re-analysed the 5' RACE reads in MiXCR, keeping a single row per CDR3 protein. This table holds 1.5 million or so distinct CDR3 sequences, 35% to 45% found once. The material sequenced was blood. These receptors were collected from a woman younger than 30 in good health.

Remarks on this clonotype: It may be a read error: a sequence one base away is much more abundant. The chain couples TRBV20-1 to TRBJ2-1, with D perhaps matching TRBD2 (6 bases). The J call may be incorrect, as the DNA end agrees better with TRBJ2-7. CDR3 size: 15 residues. The germline V gene has CDR1 DFQATT and CDR2 SNEGSKA (reference sequence). The CDR3 reads CSASQGRGLSYEQYF. The DNA for the CDR3 is TGCAGTGCTAGTCAAGGCCGGGGACTTTCCTACGAGCAGTACTTC.

CDR3 DNA: TGTGCCAGCAGTTTAGAACAGGTCTATGATCAGCCCCAGCATTTT. It specifies CASSLEQVYDQPQHF. The chain has TRBV12-3 or TRBV12-4 and TRBJ1-5, with D possibly being TRBD1 (5 bases). V shed 1 base and J shed 5 bases, with 12 bases lying between them. The CDR3 extends over 15 amino acids.

The chain links TRBV7-3 to TRBJ2-7; D gene ambiguous. The CDR3 spans 13 residues. Germline CDR1 is SGHTA and CDR2 is FQGTGA. V lost 0 bases, J lost 4 bases, and 7 bases lay in between. CDR3: CASSLTTRYEQYF. Written as DNA, the CDR3 is TGTGCCAGCAGCTTAACGACCCGTTACGAGCAGTACTTC.

V gene TRBV20-1 combines with J gene TRBJ2-7; perhaps TRBD2 as D (6 bases). Germline-derived CDR1 and CDR2 are DFQATT and SNEGSKA (reference sequence). The CDR3 spans 13 residues. The V and J ends lost 2 bases and 4 bases respectively, with 12 bases between them. The CDR3 is CSARSRDFYEQYF. In DNA form, the CDR3 reads TGCAGTGCTAGATCCCGGGACTTTTACGAGCAGTACTTC.

This clonotype was observed a handful of times. The chain links TRBV4-3 to TRBJ1-4; D gene ambiguous. Germline CDR1 LGHNA, CDR2 YSLEER. The CDR3 is 15 amino acids. V was pared by 0 bases and J by 0 bases, with 5 bases between. CDR3 nucleotides: TGCGCCAGCAGCCAAGATCAAGCAACTAATGAAAAACTGTTTTTT. Its translation is CASSQDQATNEKLFF.

As regards this clonotype: The junction and the germline gene differ at one end; a read error may be behind it. The rearrangement links TRBV24-1 to TRBJ2-3; 12 positions match TRBD2. CDR3 length: 16 amino acids. The germline V gene encodes CDR1 KGHDR and CDR2 SFDVKD. The CDR3 region is CATSARLAGAEDTRYF. The DNA for the CDR3 is TGTGCCACCAGTGCCCGACTAGCGGGAGCGGAAGATACGCGGTATTTT.

The chain recombines TRBV20-1 with TRBJ2-3; 10 bases are a match to TRBD2. V lost 0 bases to trimming and J lost 3 bases; unmatched junction nucleotides: 6. CDR1 DFQATT and CDR2 SNEGSKA come from the germline V gene (reference sequence). CDR3 length: 16 amino acids. CDR3 DNA sequence: TGCAGTGCTAGAGATAGGGTAGCGGGGGGAACAGATACGCAGTATTTT. Its translation: CSARDRVAGGTDTQYF.

The chain combines TRBV5-1 with TRBJ1-3; 7 bases map to TRBD1. Germline lookup yields CDR1 SGHRS and CDR2 YFSETQ. This CDR3 comprises 16 residues. The V and J ends lost 0 bases and 0 bases, in that order; junction bases with no gene match: 3. DNA of the CDR3: TGCGCCAGCAGCTTGGAGGGACAGAGCTCTGGAAACACCATATATTTT. This translates into CASSLEGQSSGNTIYF. Combining the CDR3 with reference TRBV5-1 and TRBJ1-3 gives the whole variable domain KAGVTQTPRYLIKTRGQQVTLSCSPISGHRSVSWYQQTPGQGLQFLFEYFSETQRNKGNFPGRFSGRQFSNSRSEMNVSTLELGDSALYLCASSLEGQSSGNTIYFGEGSWLTVV.

This chain links TRBV12-3 or TRBV12-4 with TRBJ2-1; 7 nucleotides match TRBD1. V lost 5 bases and J lost 2; bases outside the gene matches: 12. The CDR3 totals 17 residues. The DNA of the CDR3 is TGTGCCAGCAGTCCACCGAAACAGGGGTCCACCTACAATGAGCAGTTCTTC. It codes for CASSPPKQGSTYNEQFF.

V and J are TRBV6-5 and TRBJ1-6; D perhaps matches TRBD1 (5 bases). The germline gives CDR1 MNHEY, CDR2 SVGAGI. The CDR3 contains 15 residues. Trimming removed 6 bases at V and 8 bases at J, with 17 bases between. Here the CDR3 reads CASSPTQGEDSPLHF. The CDR3 DNA reads as TGTGCCAGCAGCCCAACCCAGGGTGAGGATTCACCCCTCCACTTT.

The rearrangement uses TRBV20-1 and TRBJ1-2, with D uncertain. The CDR3 extends over 12 amino acids. The V and J ends lost 6 bases and 6 bases respectively, with 14 bases between them. In germline, CDR1 is DFQATT, CDR2 SNEGSKA (reference sequence). CDR3 in amino acids: CSAPREGDGYTF. CDR3 nucleotide sequence: TGCAGTGCGCCTAGGGAGGGAGATGGCTACACCTTC.

V is TRBV7-2 and J is TRBJ2-1; 8 bases are a match to TRBD2. The J call may be faulty, since TRBJ2-7 better matches the DNA end. Germline V lookup: CDR1 SGHTA, CDR2 FQGNSA. The CDR3 totals 15 residues. For the CDR3, the DNA is TGTGCCAGCAGCTTATTTACTAGCGGTTACAATGAGCAGTACTTC. Translated: CASSLFTSGYNEQYF.

The CDR3 reads CASSQGPSGSFYNEQFF. The DNA for the CDR3 is TGTGCCAGCTCACAGGGGCCTAGCGGATCTTTCTACAATGAGCAGTTCTTC. The V and J genes are TRBV18 and TRBJ2-1; 7 bases agree with TRBD2. The CDR3 contains 17 residues. Germline loops: CDR1 KGHSH, CDR2 LQKENI. Losses at the gene ends were 4 bases for V and 3 bases for J; bases not matched to a gene: 12.

V gene TRBV7-2 combines with J gene TRBJ2-1; 9 bases align to TRBD2. J gave up 4 bases and V 5 bases, and 9 bases lay outside the gene matches. Germline V gene data show CDR1 as SGHTA and CDR2 as FQGNSA. CDR3 size: 16 residues. CDR3 coding DNA: TGTGCCAGCAGCACCTGTACTAGCGGGCGGTACAATGAGCAGTTCTTC. Its translation: CASSTCTSGRYNEQFF.

The gene calls are TRBV3-1 and TRBJ2-4, with D uncertain. The J call may not be correct, given that the DNA end is closer to TRBJ2-5. The CDR3 has 14 amino acids. Germline V CDR1 and CDR2: LGHDT, YNNKEL (reference sequence). This chain's CDR3 is CASSPFVPQETQYF. In DNA form, the CDR3 reads TGTGCCAGCAGCCCCTTCGTTCCCCAAGAGACCCAGTACTTC.

This clonotype was detected a few times. The chain recombines TRBV6-2 or TRBV6-3 with TRBJ2-1; D gene uncertain. Trimming shortened V by 2 bases and J by 4 bases, and 15 bases separated the two germline ends. The germline V gene has CDR1 MNHEY and CDR2 SVGEGT. The CDR3 extends over 16 amino acids. The CDR3 spells CASSYRAASLYNEQFF. CDR3 sequence (DNA): TGTGCCAGCAGTTACAGGGCGGCCAGCCTTTACAATGAGCAGTTCTTC.

This chain uses TRBV29-1 with TRBJ1-2; TRBD1 matches at 9 bases. The CDR3 runs to 14 residues. Germline assignment: CDR1 SQVTM and CDR2 ANQGSEA. The ends lost 8 bases at V and 6 bases at J; junction bases unmatched: 13. This CDR3 reads CSYRDRDLIDGYTF. The CDR3 region has the DNA TGCAGCTACCGGGACAGGGATCTAATTGATGGCTACACCTTC.

The V gene is TRBV27, the J gene TRBJ2-3; 7 bases map to TRBD2. This CDR3 comprises 12 residues. J gave up 9 bases and V 2 bases, and 2 bases lay outside the gene matches. Germline V gives CDR1 MNHEY, CDR2 SMNVEV (reference sequence). CDR3 coding DNA: TGTGCCAGCAGTTTAATGGGGGGGACGCAGTATTTT. The encoded protein is CASSLMGGTQYF.

CDR3 in DNA: TGCAGCGGTCGACAGATGAACACTGAAGCTTTCTTT. This gives the protein CSGRQMNTEAFF. V usage is TRBV29-1 and J usage is TRBJ1-1; D may be TRBD1 (5 bases). Germline values: CDR1 SQVTM, CDR2 ANQGSEA. The CDR3 totals 12 residues. The V and J ends lost 7 bases and 0 bases respectively, with 9 bases between them.

The chain combines TRBV3-1 with TRBJ2-4; the match to TRBD1 covers 11 bases. The J call may not be correct, given that the DNA end is closer to TRBJ2-7. This CDR3 has 17 amino acids. Germline CDR1 reads LGHDT; CDR2 reads YNNKEL (reference sequence). CDR3 protein: CASSPTRTGGAILEQYF. CDR3 DNA: TGTGCCAGCAGCCCCACGCGGACAGGGGGCGCGATCCTCGAGCAGTACTTC.

About this clonotype itself: A junction boundary mismatches the germline segment, possibly from a read error. The chain carries TRBV7-9 and TRBJ2-7; 9 nucleotides line up with TRBD2. There are 16 residues in the CDR3. Germline lookup yields CDR1 SEHNR and CDR2 FQNEAQ (reference sequence). CDR3 nucleotides: TGTGCCAGCAGCTCCGGGGCACTAGCGGGCTCCGACGAGCAGTACTTC. Its protein product is CASSSGALAGSDEQYF.

This chain uses TRBV9 with TRBJ1-2; D may be TRBD1 (5 bases). Trimming cost V 0 bases and J 5 bases, with 14 bases left between them. Per germline, CDR1 SGDLS and CDR2 YYNGEE. The CDR3 has 15 residues. The CDR3 region has the DNA TGTGCCAGCAGCGTAGCGCCGGGGCGGGGGTATGGCTACACCTTC. It translates to CASSVAPGRGYGYTF.

This clonotype appeared a few times. The J gene is TRBJ2-5, the V gene TRBV12-3 or TRBV12-4; 9 bases are shared with TRBD2. V lost 1 base to trimming and J lost 2 bases; unmatched junction nucleotides: 2. The length of the CDR3 is 15 residues. CDR3: CASSLVAGEQETQYF. The CDR3 DNA follows: TGTGCCAGCAGTTTAGTAGCGGGGGAGCAAGAGACCCAGTACTTC.

The V and J genes are TRBV5-1 and TRBJ1-2, with D tentatively TRBD1 (5 bases). With 4 bases removed from V and 5 bases from J, the gap between germline ends came to 21 bases. Germline V lookup: CDR1 SGHRS, CDR2 YFSETQ. The CDR3 has 16 amino acids. The CDR3 DNA sequence: TGCGCCAGCAGCGGGGCGGGGATCAGCGCCGATTATGGCTACACCTTC. It yields the protein CASSGAGISADYGYTF.

The chain recombines TRBV19 with TRBJ2-7; 11 bases match TRBD2. The end of the DNA fits TRBJ2-5 better, so the J call may be wrong. Germline loops: CDR1 LNHDA, CDR2 SQIVND (reference sequence). There are 14 residues in the CDR3. In DNA form, the CDR3 reads TGTGCCAGTAGTAACCTAGCGGGAGGAGAGACCCAGTACTTC. Protein product: CASSNLAGGETQYF.

On this clonotype: At one of its ends the junction is not consistent with the germline gene, which may arise from a read error. This rearrangement joins TRBV28 to TRBJ2-3; perhaps TRBD1 as D (5 bases). Germline V gene sequence: CDR1 MDHEN, CDR2 SYDVKM. The CDR3 runs to 16 residues. This chain's CDR3 is CAGSFRGRTSTDTQYF. In nucleotides, the CDR3 is TGTGCCGGCAGTTTTAGGGGTAGAACTAGCACAGATACGCAGTATTTT.

The J gene is TRBJ1-5, the V gene TRBV5-4; 7 nucleotides agree with TRBD1. Germline assignment: CDR1 SGHNT and CDR2 YYREEE (reference sequence). V was pared by 4 bases and J by 4 bases, with 11 bases of the junction left unmatched. The CDR3 runs 16 residues. CDR3 region: CASSGTGELPNQPQHF. The CDR3 region has the DNA TGTGCCAGCAGCGGCACAGGGGAACTTCCGAATCAGCCCCAGCATTTT.

V gene TRBV6-2 or TRBV6-3 combines with J gene TRBJ1-4, with a tentative D call TRBD1 (5 bases). The CDR3 loop spans 17 amino acids. Germline V gives CDR1 MNHEY, CDR2 SVGEGT. The germline V and J ends were trimmed by 4 bases and 0 bases, with 15 bases remaining between them. The CDR3: CASSSYIGAPTNEKLFF. The DNA of the CDR3 is TGTGCCAGCAGTTCCTACATCGGGGCACCAACTAATGAAAAACTGTTTTTT.

This clonotype was counted between two and nine times. This chain joins TRBV6-5 and TRBJ2-7; TRBD2 matches at 7 bases. The V and J ends lost 10 bases and 7 bases, in that order; junction bases with no gene match: 16. The germline V gene has CDR1 MNHEY and CDR2 SVGAGI. CDR3 length equals 14 residues. The chain's CDR3 is CATHRTRALGEQYF. The CDR3 DNA sequence: TGTGCCACCCACCGGACTAGGGCCCTGGGAGAGCAGTACTTC.